The subject of this entry is one TCR beta chain. The antigen is undetermined. V shed 2 bases and J 5 bases; nucleotides not matched to a gene: 6. Germline-derived CDR1 and CDR2 are LNHDA and SQIVND (reference sequence). The CDR3 spans 15 residues. The assay was immunoSEQ multiplex PCR, and TCRdb's table has in-frame clones only and misses some. The sample lists about 400,000 clones; around 89% were seen once. This sample stems from a study of Ad26.COV2.S vaccination and SARS-CoV-2 variants. At the level of the study: Dosing was one shot or two shots 56 days apart. Overall study results and limits: Overall T cell responses may have been underestimated by the analyses of TCR breadth and depth. Substantial breadth was reported for post-vaccination spike-specific CD8+ and CD4+ T cells.

Treatment of the sample: around 19 received Ad26.COV2.S at low or high dose, single or two shots; 5 received placebo; per-sample allocation not given. Samples were taken on day 63 after the first vaccine or placebo injection. What was given as vaccine was an Ad26 vector encoding Wuhan-strain SARS-CoV-2 spike. The receptor's source is a person aged 18-65 years who received the Ad26.COV2.S COVID-19 vaccine or a placebo. The material sequenced was peripheral blood, taken in a trial of Ad26.COV2.S vaccine versus placebo. This chain links TRBV19 with TRBJ2-5; 9 bases agree with TRBD2. The CDR3 DNA sequence: TGTGCCAGTAGTATATCCGGGACTAGCTTCGAGACCCAGTACTTC. It is translated as CASSISGTSFETQYF.